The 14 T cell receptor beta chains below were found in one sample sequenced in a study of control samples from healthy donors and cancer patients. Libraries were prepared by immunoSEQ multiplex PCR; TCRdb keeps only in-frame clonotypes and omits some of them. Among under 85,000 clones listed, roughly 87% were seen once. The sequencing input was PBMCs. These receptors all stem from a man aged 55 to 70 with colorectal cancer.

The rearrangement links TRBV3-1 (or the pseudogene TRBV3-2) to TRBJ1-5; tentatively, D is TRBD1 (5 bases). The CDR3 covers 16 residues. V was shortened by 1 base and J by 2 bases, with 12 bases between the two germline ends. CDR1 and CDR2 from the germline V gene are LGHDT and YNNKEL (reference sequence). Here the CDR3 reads CASSQGGTSRNQPQHF. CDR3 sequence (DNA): TGTGCCAGCAGCCAAGGAGGGACGTCTCGCAATCAGCCCCAGCATTTT.

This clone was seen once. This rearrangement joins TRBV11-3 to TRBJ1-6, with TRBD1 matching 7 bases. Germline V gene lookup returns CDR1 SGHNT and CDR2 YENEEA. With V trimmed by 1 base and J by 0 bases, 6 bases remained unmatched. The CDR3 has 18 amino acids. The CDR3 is CASSLGQGPISYNSPLHF. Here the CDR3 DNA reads TGTGCCAGCAGCTTAGGACAGGGCCCCATCTCCTATAATTCACCCCTCCACTTT.

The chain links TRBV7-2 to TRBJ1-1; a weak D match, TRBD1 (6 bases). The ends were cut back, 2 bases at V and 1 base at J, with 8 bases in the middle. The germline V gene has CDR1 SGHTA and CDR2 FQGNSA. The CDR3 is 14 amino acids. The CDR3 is CASSLQGQNTEAFF. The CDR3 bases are TGTGCCAGCAGCTTACAGGGGCAGAACACTGAAGCTTTCTTT. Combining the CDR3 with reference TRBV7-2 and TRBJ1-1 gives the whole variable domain GAGVSQSPSNKVTEKGKDVELRCDPISGHTALYWYRQSLGQGLEFLIYFQGNSAPDKSGLPSDRFSAERTGGSVSTLTIQRTQQEDSAVYLCASSLQGQNTEAFFGQGTRLTVV.

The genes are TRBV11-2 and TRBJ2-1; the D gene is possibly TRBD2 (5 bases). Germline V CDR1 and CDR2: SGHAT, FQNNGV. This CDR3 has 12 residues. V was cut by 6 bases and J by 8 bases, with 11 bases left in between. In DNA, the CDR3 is TGTGCCAGCAGTCTCGTTAGCGATGAGCAGTTCTTC. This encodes CASSLVSDEQFF.

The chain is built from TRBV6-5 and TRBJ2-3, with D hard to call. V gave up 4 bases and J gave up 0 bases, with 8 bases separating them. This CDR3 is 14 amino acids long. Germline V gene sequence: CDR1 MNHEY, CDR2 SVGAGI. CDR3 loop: CASSSASSTDTQYF. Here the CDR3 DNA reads TGTGCCAGCAGTTCCGCGTCTAGCACAGATACGCAGTATTTT.

CDR3 sequence: CASSGPDRTPYEQYF. The CDR3 DNA sequence: TGTGCCAGCTCCGGCCCTGACAGAACTCCTTACGAGCAGTACTTC. The chain carries TRBV6-6 and TRBJ2-7, with D possibly TRBD1 on 5 matching bases. Per the germline V gene, CDR1 is MNHNY and CDR2 is SVGAGI (reference sequence). The CDR3 sequence is 15 residues long. Deletions cut 8 bases from V and 4 bases from J, with 21 bases between.

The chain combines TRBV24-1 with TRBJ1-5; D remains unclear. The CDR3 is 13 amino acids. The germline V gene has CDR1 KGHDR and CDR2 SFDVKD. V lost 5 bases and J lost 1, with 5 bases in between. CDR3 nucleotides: TGTGCCACCAGTGGCAGGAGCAATCAGCCCCAGCATTTT. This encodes CATSGRSNQPQHF.

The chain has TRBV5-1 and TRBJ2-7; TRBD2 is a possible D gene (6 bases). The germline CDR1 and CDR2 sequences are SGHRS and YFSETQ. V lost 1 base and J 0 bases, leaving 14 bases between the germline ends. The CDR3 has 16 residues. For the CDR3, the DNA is TGCGCCAGCAGCTTGTTCGCGGGGAGTTCCTCCTACGAGCAGTACTTC. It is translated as CASSLFAGSSSYEQYF.

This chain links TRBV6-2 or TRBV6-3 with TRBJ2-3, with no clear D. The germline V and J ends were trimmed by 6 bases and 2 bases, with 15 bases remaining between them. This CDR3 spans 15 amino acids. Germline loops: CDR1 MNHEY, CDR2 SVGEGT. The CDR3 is CASSPLRTITDTQYF. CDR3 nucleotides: TGTGCCAGCAGCCCCCTCAGAACGATCACAGATACGCAGTATTTT.

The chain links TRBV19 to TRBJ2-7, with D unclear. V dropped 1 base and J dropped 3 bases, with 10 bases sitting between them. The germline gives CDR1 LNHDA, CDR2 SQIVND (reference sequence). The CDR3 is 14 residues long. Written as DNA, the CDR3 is TGTGCCAGTAGTATAGCGGCACTGGGCTACGAGCAGTACTTC. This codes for CASSIAALGYEQYF.

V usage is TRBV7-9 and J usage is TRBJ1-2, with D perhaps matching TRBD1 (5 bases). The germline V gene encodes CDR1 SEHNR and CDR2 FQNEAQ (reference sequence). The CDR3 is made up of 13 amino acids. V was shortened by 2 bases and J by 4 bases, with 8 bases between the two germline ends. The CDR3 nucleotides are TGTGCCAGCAGCTTAACAGGCTTCTATGGCTACACCTTC. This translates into CASSLTGFYGYTF.

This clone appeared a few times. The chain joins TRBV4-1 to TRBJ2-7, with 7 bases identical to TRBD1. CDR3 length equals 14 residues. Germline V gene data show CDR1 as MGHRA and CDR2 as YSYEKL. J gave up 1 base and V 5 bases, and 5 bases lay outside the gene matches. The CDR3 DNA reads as TGCGCCAGCAGCTCCTACAGGGGTTCCTACGAGCAGTACTTC. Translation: CASSSYRGSYEQYF.

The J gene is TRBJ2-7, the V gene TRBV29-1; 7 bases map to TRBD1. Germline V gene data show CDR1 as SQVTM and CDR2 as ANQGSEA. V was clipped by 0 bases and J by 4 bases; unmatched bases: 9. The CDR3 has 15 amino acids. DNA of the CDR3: TGCAGCGTTGAAGAGCCAGGGGGATCTCCTTACGAGCAGTACTTC. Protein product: CSVEEPGGSPYEQYF.

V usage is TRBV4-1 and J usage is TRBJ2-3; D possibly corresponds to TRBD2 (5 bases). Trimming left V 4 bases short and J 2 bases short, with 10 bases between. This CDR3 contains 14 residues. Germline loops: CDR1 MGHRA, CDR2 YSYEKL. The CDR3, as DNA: TGCGCCAGCAGCCCTGGAGCGGACACAGATACGCAGTATTTT. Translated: CASSPGADTDTQYF.